This TCR beta chain is from a study of technical replicates of blood from a handful of donors (dated by TCRdb to the late 2010s). Notes on this clone: The antigen this receptor binds is unknown. Base qualities are not at hand, and no much larger clone is one base apart.

Library prep was done by the immunoSEQ multiplex PCR assay. The clones in this table, taken by TCRdb from immuneACCESS, are in-frame only. Not every clone is retained; where verified, under half of the shortfall comes from an unresolved V gene, and the cause of the rest is unknown. The sample data list roughly 74,000 clones, and roughly 90% of these were observed just once. The ten biggest clones cover 0.3% to 0.45% of the sample. V loses 1 base of germline sequence and J loses 0 bases, and the interval between the two ends is 7 bases. Its CDR3 holds 14 amino acids, cysteine through phenylalanine. CDR3 DNA only is kept here, 42 bases in frame from base 1. From the germline V gene, CDR1 is SQVTM and CDR2 is ANQGSEA.

Sequenced: T cells isolated from PBMCs. Recombination linked TRBV29-1 to TRBJ2-1; no D gene can be assigned with confidence. The TCR was taken from a human donor in good health. The CDR3 region reads CSVEVTSSYNEQFF. The bases read TGCAGCGTTGAAGTGACAAGCTCCTACAATGAGCAGTTCTTC.